This entry lists 9 T cell receptor beta chains sequenced from one sample in a study of CD8 T cells in ankylosing spondylitis. TCRdb reprocessed the 5' RACE reads with MiXCR, giving one entry per CDR3 protein. Found here are about 170,000 distinct CDR3 sequences, about 18% of them singletons; the top ten hold about 8.2%. Source material: blood, either unsorted or a sorted T cell fraction (not recorded which). These TCRs come from a male donor with ankylosing spondylitis or in good health (not recorded which).

The chain employs TRBV5-1 and TRBJ2-1; 12 bases line up with TRBD2. The germline CDR1 and CDR2 sequences are SGHRS and YFSETQ. This CDR3 is 16 amino acids long. V was pared by 4 bases and J by 7 bases, with 9 bases of the junction left unmatched. This chain's CDR3 is CASSIRTSGISNEQFF. CDR3 DNA sequence: TGCGCCAGCAGCATCCGGACTAGCGGGATCTCGAATGAGCAGTTCTTC.

This clonotype was seen many times. J is TRBJ2-1 and V is TRBV20-1; 13 bases are a match to TRBD2. Trimming cost V 5 bases and J 5 bases; bases outside gene matches: 9. Germline V CDR1 and CDR2: DFQATT, SNEGSKA (reference sequence). The CDR3 sequence is 16 residues long. In DNA form, the CDR3 reads TGCAGTGCTTTGCAAGGACTAGCGGGAGTCCACAATGAGCAGTTCTTC. Amino acids: CSALQGLAGVHNEQFF.

This clonotype was picked up many times. CDR3 in DNA: TGCGCCAGCAGCCGGGACAGAACTAACTATGGCTACACCTTC. This encodes CASSRDRTNYGYTF. The chain joins TRBV5-1 to TRBJ1-2; TRBD1 agrees at 7 bases. Trimming at V came to 4 bases and at J to 0 bases, leaving 3 bases not matched to a gene. This CDR3 comprises 14 residues. CDR1 is SGHRS, CDR2 YFSETQ, per germline.

J is TRBJ2-5 and V is TRBV5-1, with 7 bases fitting TRBD1. Germline CDR1 SGHRS, CDR2 YFSETQ. V lost 4 bases and J lost 3; bases outside the gene matches: 3. The CDR3 spans 13 residues. The CDR3 nucleotides are TGCGCCAGCAGCGTCACAGGGGAAGAGACCCAGTACTTC. Translating gives CASSVTGEETQYF. Full variable domain (outside the CDR3, taken from reference TRBV5-1 and TRBJ2-5): KAGVTQTPRYLIKTRGQQVTLSCSPISGHRSVSWYQQTPGQGLQFLFEYFSETQRNKGNFPGRFSGRQFSNSRSEMNVSTLELGDSALYLCASSVTGEETQYFGPGTRLLVL.

The chain is built from TRBV19 and TRBJ2-1; 15 bases agree with TRBD2. Trimming took 3 bases from V and 7 from J; bases not matched to a gene: 1. The CDR3 runs 15 residues. The germline V gene encodes CDR1 LNHDA and CDR2 SQIVND (reference sequence). The CDR3 reads CASSIGTSGRNEQFF. The CDR3 nucleotides read TGTGCCAGTAGTATCGGGACTAGCGGGAGGAATGAGCAGTTCTTC.

The sample holds one count of this clonotype. The chain recombines TRBV7-6 with TRBJ2-1, with 9 bases lining up with TRBD2. Germline V gives CDR1 SGHVS, CDR2 FNYEAQ. The CDR3 runs 14 residues. With V trimmed by 6 bases and J by 6 bases, 6 bases remained unmatched. CDR3 DNA: TGTGCCAGCAGTTCCGGGACTAGCTTCAATGAGCAGTTCTTC. This translates into CASSSGTSFNEQFF. The full variable domain, with the rest looked up from reference TRBV7-6 and TRBJ2-1, is GAGVSQSPRYKVTKRGQDVALRCDPISGHVSLYWYRQALGQGPEFLTYFNYEAQQDKSGLPNDRFSAERPEGSISTLTIQRTEQRDSAMYRCASSSGTSFNEQFFGPGTRLTVL.

This clonotype has more than one count but fewer than ten. V and J are TRBV30 and TRBJ1-5; 7 bases align to TRBD1. This CDR3 region has 14 residues. Trimming took 0 bases from V and 2 from J; bases not matched to a gene: 1. CDR1 GTSNPN and CDR2 SVGIG come from the germline V gene (reference sequence). CDR3 protein: CAWSVDRGNQPQHF. Written as DNA, the CDR3 is TGTGCCTGGAGTGTTGACAGGGGCAATCAGCCCCAGCATTTT. The full variable domain, rest sourced from reference TRBV30 and TRBJ1-5, is SQTIHQWPATLVQPVGSPLSLECTVEGTSNPNLYWYRQAAGRGLQLLFYSVGIGQISSEVPQNLSASRPQDRQFILSSKKLLLSDSGFYLCAWSVDRGNQPQHFGDGTRLSIL.

In this sample, this clonotype turned up many times. The chain couples TRBV10-1 to TRBJ2-7, with no clear D. Trimming left V 5 bases short and J 5 bases short, with 10 bases between. The CDR3 length is 12 residues. The germline V gene has CDR1 WNHNN and CDR2 SYGVQD (reference sequence). CDR3 sequence reads: CASSSLRHEQYF. CDR3 nucleotides: TGCGCCAGCAGTTCTCTGCGCCACGAGCAGTACTTC.

This chain connects TRBV28 to TRBJ1-5; D unresolved. Trimming removed 6 bases from V and 3 bases from J, with 15 bases in between. The CDR3 is 15 residues long. Germline values: CDR1 MDHEN, CDR2 SYDVKM. The CDR3 sequence is CASSQPSTYNQPQHF. DNA for the CDR3: TGTGCCAGCAGCCAGCCCAGCACCTACAATCAGCCCCAGCATTTT. Drawing the rest from reference TRBV28 and TRBJ1-5, the complete variable domain is DVKVTQSSRYLVKRTGEKVFLECVQDMDHENMFWYRQDPGLGLRLIYFSYDVKMKEKGDIPEGYSVSREKKERFSLILESASTNQTSMYLCASSQPSTYNQPQHFGDGTRLSIL.